This T cell receptor (beta chain) originates from a study of blood T cell repertoires in COVID-19. Study summary: Acute-phase and convalescent COVID-19 samples originated in the United States, Italy and Spain. Sample material is recorded as cDNA or gDNA derived from T cells, B-cell-depleted T cells, or PBMCs.

CDR3 length equals 18 residues. V trimming: 0 bases; J trimming: 5 bases; junction bases outside the gene matches: 16. The germline CDR1 and CDR2 sequences are SQVTM and ANQGSEA. This clone was detected only a few times. TCRdb's copy holds only in-frame clones and misses some; the assay was immunoSEQ multiplex PCR. The data contain nearly 110,000 clones, about 70% of them seen just once; the ten biggest clones take up 0.75% to 1%. Sequenced input: peripheral blood. The receptor's source is a human donor with acute or convalescent COVID-19. The donor label of this sample is uncertain. V and J are TRBV29-1 and TRBJ1-2; 9 nucleotides line up with TRBD1. This CDR3 is CSVEDLADRGFGGYGYTF. The CDR3 coding sequence is TGCAGCGTTGAAGATCTTGCGGACAGGGGCTTCGGAGGTTATGGCTACACCTTC.